Each of the 30 T cell receptor beta chains below was sequenced from the same sample in a study of T cell responses to AZD1222 COVID-19 vaccine. Method: immunoSEQ multiplex PCR; TCRdb's copy keeps in-frame clones and lacks some. The sample has some 170,000 clones; 94% are singletons. The sequencing here drew on peripheral blood, taken 28 days after the second AZD1222 dose. The receptor set was obtained from an adult who received the AZD1222 COVID-19 vaccine.

This clone showed up just once. This rearrangement joins TRBV4-1 to TRBJ2-1; TRBD1 matches at 10 bases. Germline V gives CDR1 MGHRA, CDR2 YSYEKL. The CDR3 totals 15 residues. Trimming took 5 bases from V and 8 from J; bases not matched to a gene: 9. The CDR3 nucleotides are TGCGCCAGCAGCGCCCGGGACAGGGGAATGTATGAGCAGTTCTTC. Its translation is CASSARDRGMYEQFF.

The CDR3 DNA follows: TGCGCCAGCAGCTCCCGCGGCGGGGGATACACTGAAGCTTTCTTT. Encoded protein: CASSSRGGGYTEAFF. The chain carries TRBV4-1 and TRBJ1-1; maybe TRBD1 (5 bases). This CDR3 comprises 15 residues. Looked up from germline, CDR1 is MGHRA and CDR2 is YSYEKL. Trimming took off 5 bases at V and 3 bases at J, with 16 bases between the two ends.

This clone has more than one count but fewer than ten. The rearrangement links TRBV4-3 to TRBJ1-6, with unresolved D. This CDR3 has 14 amino acids. V was cut by 0 bases and J by 6 bases, with 6 bases left in between. Germline V gene lookup returns CDR1 LGHNA and CDR2 YSLEER. The CDR3 is CASSQDFANSPLHF. DNA for the CDR3: TGCGCCAGCAGCCAAGATTTCGCTAATTCACCCCTCCACTTT.

The rearrangement uses TRBV29-1 and TRBJ2-2; D is undetermined. In germline, CDR1 is SQVTM, CDR2 ANQGSEA. This CDR3 region has 12 residues. The CDR3 sequence is CSHKSNTGELFF. In DNA form, the CDR3 reads TGCAGTCACAAATCGAACACCGGGGAGCTGTTTTTT.

This chain connects TRBV6-2 or TRBV6-3 to TRBJ1-5; TRBD1 aligns across 9 bases. This CDR3 spans 15 amino acids. Germline V lookup: CDR1 MNHEY, CDR2 SVGEGT. Germline trimming cut 2 bases from V and 6 bases from J; bases unmatched to any gene: 5. This CDR3 reads CASSYRTGEIQPQHF. CDR3 nucleotides: TGTGCCAGCAGTTACAGGACAGGGGAAATTCAGCCCCAGCATTTT.

The chain joins TRBV5-1 to TRBJ1-2; D unclear. V lost 1 base to trimming and J lost 7 bases, with 11 bases between them. From germline, CDR1 is SGHRS and CDR2 YFSETQ. CDR3 length: 13 residues. CDR3 in DNA: TGCGCCAGCAGCTTGTTTAGGGAAGCTGGCTACACCTTC. This encodes CASSLFREAGYTF.

The chain links TRBV20-1 to TRBJ2-7; no clear D. Germline lookup yields CDR1 DFQATT and CDR2 SNEGSKA (reference sequence). Trimming took off 3 bases at V and 5 bases at J, with 14 bases between the two ends. This CDR3 is built from 13 residues. The CDR3 protein is CSASSYIRDEQYF. CDR3 coding DNA: TGCAGTGCTAGTTCTTACATACGGGACGAGCAGTACTTC.

The genes are TRBV12-3 or TRBV12-4 and TRBJ2-1; 8 bases match TRBD2. This CDR3 is 12 amino acids long. Trimming cost V 4 bases and J 10 bases; bases outside gene matches: 3. CDR3 coding DNA: TGTGCCAGCAGTTATGTAGCGGGAGAGCAGTTCTTC. Translating gives CASSYVAGEQFF.

The V and J genes are TRBV28 and TRBJ2-1, with a tentative D call TRBD1 (6 bases). The germline V and J ends were trimmed by 9 bases and 6 bases, with 21 bases remaining between them. CDR1 is MDHEN and CDR2 is SYDVKM in the germline V gene. The CDR3 has 15 residues. This chain's CDR3 is CASPRRGGGPNEQFF. The CDR3 bases are TGTGCCAGTCCTCGCAGGGGCGGCGGACCCAATGAGCAGTTCTTC.

The CDR3 region has the DNA TGTGCCAGCAGCTGGCCCGGGACAGGGGCTAACAAGCGGGAGGACACTGAAGCTTTCTTT. The encoded protein is CASSWPGTGANKREDTEAFF. This chain joins TRBV7-8 and TRBJ1-1; 10 bases fit TRBD1. V was pared by 4 bases and J by 3 bases, with 20 bases of the junction left unmatched. The CDR3 contains 20 residues. Germline assignment: CDR1 SGHVS and CDR2 FQNEAQ. The variable domain in full, completed from reference TRBV7-8 and TRBJ1-1, reads GAGVSQSPRYKVAKRGQDVALRCDPISGHVSLFWYQQALGQGPEFLTYFQNEAQLDKSGLPSDRFFAERPEGSVSTLKIQRTQQEDSAVYLCASSWPGTGANKREDTEAFFGQGTRLTVV.

The gene calls are TRBV7-2 and TRBJ1-4, with D unclear. V shed 5 bases and J shed 5 bases, with 15 bases lying between them. The CDR3 totals 15 residues. Germline CDR1 reads SGHTA; CDR2 reads FQGNSA. CDR3 DNA: TGTGCCAGCAGCATAACTGGACCGGGAAATGAAAAACTGTTTTTT. Protein sequence: CASSITGPGNEKLFF.

The chain joins TRBV12-3 or TRBV12-4 to TRBJ2-2; D is ambiguous. V was cut by 4 bases and J by 6 bases, with 6 bases left in between. The CDR3 contains 12 residues. Here the CDR3 reads CASSWTAGELFF. Written as DNA, the CDR3 is TGTGCCAGCAGTTGGACCGCCGGGGAGCTGTTTTTT.

The V gene is TRBV4-3, the J gene TRBJ2-1; 8 nucleotides match TRBD2. The ends lost 3 bases at V and 0 bases at J; junction bases unmatched: 7. Germline assignment: CDR1 LGHNA and CDR2 YSLEER. There are 17 residues in the CDR3. The CDR3 reads CASSQSTSGSSYNEQFF. CDR3 sequence (DNA): TGCGCCAGCAGCCAGTCAACTAGCGGAAGCTCCTACAATGAGCAGTTCTTC.

This clone was observed a single time. The chain is built from TRBV6-5 and TRBJ2-3, with 12 bases aligning to TRBD2. CDR1 is MNHEY, CDR2 SVGAGI, per germline. The CDR3 sequence is 15 residues long. J gave up 3 bases and V 4 bases, and 2 bases lay outside the gene matches. This CDR3 reads CASSWTSGATDTQYF. The DNA of the CDR3 is TGTGCCAGCAGTTGGACTAGCGGGGCGACAGATACGCAGTATTTT.

V gene TRBV9 combines with J gene TRBJ2-3; 7 bases map to TRBD1. Trimming cost V 2 bases and J 6 bases; bases outside gene matches: 9. Per germline, CDR1 SGDLS and CDR2 YYNGEE. The CDR3 runs to 15 residues. The CDR3 DNA sequence: TGTGCCAGCAGCGTCTCAGCTAGGGGGCCGGATACGCAGTATTTT. Translating gives CASSVSARGPDTQYF.

This chain links TRBV20-1 with TRBJ1-1; D gene ambiguous. The germline V gene encodes CDR1 DFQATT and CDR2 SNEGSKA (reference sequence). The CDR3 consists of 11 residues. V lost 5 bases, J lost 0 bases, and 4 bases lay in between. In DNA, the CDR3 is TGCAGTGCTCAGATGAACACTGAAGCTTTCTTT. Encoded protein: CSAQMNTEAFF.

The chain employs TRBV18 and TRBJ2-5, with 15 bases fitting TRBD2. There are 17 residues in the CDR3. In germline, CDR1 is KGHSH, CDR2 LQKENI. V dropped 5 bases and J dropped 5; count of bases not matched to a gene: 9. The chain's CDR3 is CASSEPGLAGGWETQYF. CDR3 coding DNA: TGTGCCAGCTCAGAACCGGGACTAGCGGGAGGATGGGAGACCCAGTACTTC.

The chain is built from TRBV9 and TRBJ2-1; TRBD2 matches at 7 bases. Trimming at V came to 5 bases and at J to 10 bases, leaving 12 bases not matched to a gene. Per germline, CDR1 SGDLS and CDR2 YYNGEE. There are 14 residues in the CDR3. The CDR3: CASRPGLVPWEQFF. CDR3 nucleotide sequence: TGTGCCAGCAGGCCCGGACTAGTGCCCTGGGAGCAGTTCTTC.

V is TRBV7-2 and J is TRBJ2-7; 7 bases agree with TRBD2. Trimming removed 5 bases from V and 4 bases from J; junction bases left unmatched: 17. Germline V lookup: CDR1 SGHTA, CDR2 FQGNSA. The CDR3 spans 17 residues. CDR3 amino acids: CASSPRVSSAGPYEQYF. CDR3 sequence (DNA): TGTGCCAGCAGCCCCCGCGTGAGCTCAGCGGGGCCATACGAGCAGTACTTC.

The J gene is TRBJ2-1, the V gene TRBV15, with a possible D match to TRBD2 (6 bases). Trimming removed 5 bases from V and 4 bases from J, with 15 bases in between. The germline V gene has CDR1 LNHNV and CDR2 YYDKDF (reference sequence). The CDR3 loop spans 15 amino acids. The CDR3 spells CATSSYGRDYNEQFF. The CDR3 DNA sequence: TGTGCCACCAGCTCCTACGGGCGGGATTACAATGAGCAGTTCTTC.

This rearrangement joins TRBV3-1 (or the pseudogene TRBV3-2) to TRBJ2-7; 10 bases line up with TRBD2. Looked up from germline, CDR1 is LGHDT and CDR2 is YNNKEL (reference sequence). This CDR3 comprises 16 residues. After removal of 1 base from V and 3 bases from J, the junction contained 6 bases not matched to a gene. The CDR3 here is CASSQVASGSRYEQYF. The CDR3 DNA reads as TGTGCCAGCAGCCAAGTGGCTAGCGGGAGTCGCTACGAGCAGTACTTC.

The V and J genes are TRBV25-1 and TRBJ2-1; D unresolved. Germline values: CDR1 MGHDK, CDR2 SYGVNS. This CDR3 spans 12 amino acids. The V end was cut by 7 bases, the J end by 6 bases, with 10 bases between. CDR3 loop: CASTMVGNEQFF. The DNA for the CDR3 is TGTGCCAGCACTATGGTGGGCAATGAGCAGTTCTTC.

V is TRBV6-2 or TRBV6-3 and J is TRBJ2-7, with 10 nucleotides matching TRBD2. This CDR3 has 16 amino acids. The V segment lost 4 bases and the J segment 3 bases; nucleotides outside the gene matches: 9. The germline gives CDR1 MNHEY, CDR2 SVGEGT. The CDR3 here is CASSSLAGDRGYEQYF. The CDR3 DNA reads TGTGCCAGCAGTTCCCTAGCGGGAGATAGGGGCTACGAGCAGTACTTC.

The chain combines TRBV4-1 with TRBJ1-5; 10 bases match TRBD1. CDR1 is MGHRA and CDR2 is YSYEKL in the germline V gene. V trimming: 2 bases; J trimming: 4 bases; junction bases outside the gene matches: 5. The CDR3 contains 16 residues. The CDR3 protein is CASSQRDRGGNQPQHF. CDR3 nucleotides: TGCGCCAGCAGCCAAAGGGACAGGGGTGGTAATCAGCCCCAGCATTTT.

The chain links TRBV12-3 or TRBV12-4 to TRBJ2-3; D not certain. Trimming took 0 bases from V and 6 from J, leaving 7 bases between them. The CDR3 is made up of 13 amino acids. The CDR3 sequence is CASSLASRDTQYF. CDR3 DNA sequence: TGTGCCAGCAGTTTAGCTAGTCGTGATACGCAGTATTTT.

This clone showed up just once. This chain uses TRBV27 with TRBJ1-2; D gene uncertain. CDR1 is MNHEY and CDR2 is SMNVEV in the germline V gene (reference sequence). Trimming cost V 3 bases and J 5 bases, with 10 bases left between them. The CDR3 length is 13 residues. The chain's CDR3 is CASSFSLGYGYTF. DNA for the CDR3: TGTGCCAGCAGTTTCTCCTTGGGGTATGGCTACACCTTC.

The DNA of the CDR3 is TGTGCCAGCTCACCTACAGATTTCCAAGAGACCCAGTACTTC. It yields the protein CASSPTDFQETQYF. The chain has TRBV18 and TRBJ2-5; D unclear. V lost 3 bases and J lost 1, with 9 bases in between. The V gene's germline CDR1 is KGHSH and CDR2 LQKENI. The CDR3 spans 14 residues.

CDR3 bases: TGTGCCTGGAGTTGGCAGGGGGCTGGAAACACCATATATTTT. Protein: CAWSWQGAGNTIYF. The chain couples TRBV30 to TRBJ1-3; 7 bases fit TRBD1. Trimming took 2 bases from V and 2 from J; bases not matched to a gene: 3. Germline CDR1 GTSNPN, CDR2 SVGIG (reference sequence). The CDR3 totals 14 residues.

This sequence joins TRBV27 and TRBJ2-5; no definite D call. Per the germline V gene, CDR1 is MNHEY and CDR2 is SMNVEV (reference sequence). The CDR3 loop spans 13 amino acids. The V and J ends lost 4 bases and 5 bases respectively, with 11 bases between them. This CDR3 is CASSSGPRETQYF. The DNA for the CDR3 is TGTGCCAGCAGTTCCGGACCACGGGAGACCCAGTACTTC.

This chain uses TRBV5-1 with TRBJ1-3, with D possibly TRBD1 on 5 matching bases. The CDR3 spans 16 residues. Trimming pared 4 bases from V and 1 base from J, leaving 15 bases between. CDR1 SGHRS and CDR2 YFSETQ come from the germline V gene. CDR3: CASSPEAGRSGNTIYF. As DNA, the CDR3 is TGCGCCAGCAGCCCCGAAGCGGGGCGATCTGGAAACACCATATATTTT. The complete variable domain, with remaining parts taken from reference TRBV5-1 and TRBJ1-3, reads KAGVTQTPRYLIKTRGQQVTLSCSPISGHRSVSWYQQTPGQGLQFLFEYFSETQRNKGNFPGRFSGRQFSNSRSEMNVSTLELGDSALYLCASSPEAGRSGNTIYFGEGSWLTVV.